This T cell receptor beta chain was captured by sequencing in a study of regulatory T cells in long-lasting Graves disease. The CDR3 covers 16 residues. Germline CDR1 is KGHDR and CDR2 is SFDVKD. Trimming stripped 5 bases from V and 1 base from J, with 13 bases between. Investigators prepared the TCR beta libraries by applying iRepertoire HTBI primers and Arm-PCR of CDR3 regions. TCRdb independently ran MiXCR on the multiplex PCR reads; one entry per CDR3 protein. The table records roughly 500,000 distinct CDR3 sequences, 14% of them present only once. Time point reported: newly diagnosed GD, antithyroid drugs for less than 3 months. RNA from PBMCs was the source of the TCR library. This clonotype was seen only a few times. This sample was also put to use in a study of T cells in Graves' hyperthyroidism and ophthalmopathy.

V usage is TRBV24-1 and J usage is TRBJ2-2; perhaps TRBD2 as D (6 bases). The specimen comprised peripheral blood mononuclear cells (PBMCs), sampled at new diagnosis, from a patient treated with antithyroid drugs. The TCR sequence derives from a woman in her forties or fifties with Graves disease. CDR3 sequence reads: CATSVGGSENTGELFF. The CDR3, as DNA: TGTGCCACCAGTGTTGGGGGGAGCGAGAACACCGGGGAGCTGTTTTTT.